This T cell receptor beta chain was sequenced for a study of cytomegalovirus exposure and HLA in healthy donors. General observations from the study: A reported reduction in N-insertions relative to the roughly 640-donor mean was seen in an Asian-associated ancestry cluster in a later analysis. Previous analysis showed most TCR beta V segments were productive about 90% or about 30% of the time. Highest at DRB1 and lowest at HLA-C, TCR association rates differed among HLA loci in a later analysis.

In the case of this clone: Its specificity is unknown.

V was pared by 3 bases and J by 1 base, with 5 bases of the junction left unmatched. The germline V gene encodes CDR1 KGHSH and CDR2 LQKENI. CDR3 length: 16 residues. Primers: 60 Vbeta forward and 13 Jbeta reverse. Sequencing used immunoSEQ multiplex PCR; TCRdb keeps in-frame clones, though not all of them. The sample has some 150,000 clones; over 75% are singletons. The chain combines TRBV18 with TRBJ1-1; 10 bases agree with TRBD1. Sequencing input: PBMCs. The receptor comes from a woman aged 25 to 39 in good health and CMV-seronegative. Here the CDR3 reads CASSPGQGMGNTEAFF. CDR3 coding DNA: TGTGCCAGCTCACCGGGACAGGGGATGGGGAACACTGAAGCTTTCTTT.